A selection of T cell receptor beta chains follows, all from one sample in a study of OX40 agonist ivuxolimab in advanced cancers. The repertoire was sequenced with immunoSEQ multiplex PCR; TCRdb's copy has only in-frame clones and lacks some. The sample yields more than 15,000 clones, roughly 89% seen once. The sequenced sample was CD4+ or CD8+ T cells sorted from blood, obtained in a trial of the OX40 agonist ivuxolimab. The receptors stem from an adult with an advanced solid tumor such as melanoma, head and neck, liver or kidney cancer. Both conserved end residues are part of each CDR3. D genes are given only for firm matches. Size is stated for part of the rows, as once, few or many counts, or as a class when the clone is expanded.

TRBJ2-7 | - | TRBD1 | TRBV9 | CASPTGGRYEQYF | TGTGCCAGCCCGACAGGGGGCAGGTACGAGCAGTACTTC
TRBJ2-7 | - | - | TRBV29-1 | CSVVARGSYEQYF | TGCAGCGTTGTAGCCAGGGGATCCTACGAGCAGTACTTC
TRBJ2-1 | - | TRBD2 | TRBV5-1 | CASLAGGSYNEQFF | TGCGCCAGCCTAGCGGGGGGCTCCTACAATGAGCAGTTCTTC
TRBJ1-6 | - | TRBD1 | TRBV7-9 | CASSHGTAHNSPLHF | TGTGCCAGCAGCCACGGGACAGCCCATAATTCACCCCTCCACTTT
TRBJ1-1 | - | TRBD1 | TRBV27 | CASSLYLRAGGRRTEAFF | TGTGCCAGCAGTTTATATCTAAGGGCAGGGGGTCGGAGGACTGAAGCTTTCTTT
TRBJ2-2 | - | - | TRBV5-1 | CASSSYREIGTGELFF | TGCGCCAGCAGCTCCTACAGGGAGATAGGCACCGGGGAGCTGTTTTTT
TRBJ2-3 | once | TRBD1 | TRBV4-1 | CASSQPGQASTDTQYF | TGCGCCAGCAGCCAACCTGGACAGGCTTCCACAGATACGCAGTATTTT
TRBJ2-6 | once | - | TRBV2 | CASSARQISGANVLTF | TGTGCCAGCAGTGCTAGACAGATCTCTGGGGCCAACGTCCTGACTTTC
TRBJ2-3 | once | - | TRBV6-5 | CASSGQSTSTDTQYF | TGTGCCAGCAGTGGACAGTCCACTAGCACAGATACGCAGTATTTT
TRBJ2-5 | - | - | TRBV28 | CASSSAYLGETQYF | TGTGCCAGCAGTTCGGCCTACCTAGGGGAGACCCAGTACTTC
TRBJ1-1 | - | - | TRBV9 | CASSPTADDTEAFF | TGTGCCAGCAGCCCGACAGCCGACGACACTGAAGCTTTCTTT
TRBJ2-5 | - | - | TRBV2 | CATGGPGWETQYF | TGTGCCACCGGGGGTCCGGGTTGGGAGACCCAGTACTTC
TRBJ1-2 | - | TRBD1 | TRBV2 | CASSRTGGNYGYTF | TGTGCCAGCAGCCGGACAGGGGGTAACTATGGCTACACCTTC
TRBJ1-2 | - | TRBD1 | TRBV18 | CASSLDQGANGPNYGYTF | TGTGCCAGCTCACTCGACCAGGGGGCCAACGGTCCTAACTATGGCTACACCTTC
TRBJ2-1 | - | - | TRBV7-9 | CASSLGSWVNEQFF | TGTGCCAGCAGCTTAGGATCCTGGGTTAATGAGCAGTTCTTC
TRBJ2-3 | - | TRBD2 | TRBV29-1 | CSVSSGLAGGASQYF | TGCAGCGTTTCCTCCGGACTAGCGGGAGGGGCATCGCAGTATTTT
TRBJ2-1 | - | - | TRBV9 | CASSVGQGSHNEQFF | TGTGCCAGCAGCGTAGGGCAGGGGAGCCACAATGAGCAGTTCTTC
TRBJ2-7 | - | TRBD2 | TRBV28 | CASPPAGGNENEQYF | TGTGCCAGCCCCCCGGCGGGAGGGAACGAGAACGAGCAGTACTTC